Given below is one T cell receptor beta chain in context. The antigen is unknown. The record originates from a study of cytomegalovirus exposure and HLA in healthy donors. Study-wide results and limits: For most TCR sequences rarity was the rule, although some public TCRs occurred in many donors.

This PCR relied on a set of 60 Vbeta primers and 13 Jbeta primers. Repertoires were generated with immunoSEQ multiplex PCR, while TCRdb's copy carries only in-frame clones and drops some. The table has approximately 190,000 clones, almost 70% seen once; the top ten hold 2.6%. The CDR3 consists of 13 residues. In germline, CDR1 is MNHNY, CDR2 SVGAGI (reference sequence). The source is a man aged 40-49 years in good health and CMV-seropositive. The source material was PBMCs. The chain links TRBV6-6 to TRBJ2-5; D is unclear. The tail of the sequence fits TRBJ2-7 better, so the J call may be wrong. CDR3 nucleotide sequence: TGTGCCAGCAACCCAGACTCCTCCTACGAGCAGTACTTC. Encoded protein: CASNPDSSYEQYF.